The 17 T cell receptor beta chains presented below share a single source sample, sequenced in a study of blood T cell repertoires in COVID-19. Produced via immunoSEQ multiplex PCR; TCRdb's table is partial and in-frame only. The sample carries around 90,000 clones, 92% recorded once. Source material: peripheral blood. The receptors were sampled from a woman aged 60 to 75 with active COVID-19.

The chain recombines TRBV5-1 with TRBJ2-3; D gene unclear. The germline CDR1 and CDR2 sequences are SGHRS and YFSETQ. The CDR3 consists of 14 residues. Trimming shortened V by 0 bases and J by 1 base, and 6 bases separated the two germline ends. The CDR3 sequence is CASSLDPGTDTQYF. The CDR3 region has the DNA TGCGCCAGCAGCTTGGATCCAGGCACAGATACGCAGTATTTT.

This rearrangement joins TRBV10-1 to TRBJ2-5; no clear D. CDR1 WNHNN and CDR2 SYGVQD come from the germline V gene (reference sequence). V dropped 0 bases and J dropped 1 base, with 6 bases sitting between them. This CDR3 has 14 amino acids. The CDR3 reads CASSESNSQETQYF. CDR3 bases: TGCGCCAGCAGTGAGTCGAACAGCCAAGAGACCCAGTACTTC.

V and J are TRBV5-4 and TRBJ1-3; maybe TRBD1 (5 bases). Trimming cost V 4 bases and J 0 bases, with 11 bases left between them. The germline V gene encodes CDR1 SGHNT and CDR2 YYREEE (reference sequence). This CDR3 spans 15 amino acids. DNA of the CDR3: TGTGCCAGCAGCGCACGCGGGGGCTCTGGAAACACCATATATTTT. As protein: CASSARGGSGNTIYF.

The chain combines TRBV7-9 with TRBJ2-5; 8 nucleotides align to TRBD2. Germline V gives CDR1 SEHNR, CDR2 FQNEAQ (reference sequence). Losses at the gene ends were 3 bases for V and 4 bases for J; bases not matched to a gene: 7. The CDR3 extends over 15 amino acids. In DNA, the CDR3 is TGTGCCAGCAGCTTTTCGCTTACTAGCGGAGAGACCCAGTACTTC. Amino acids: CASSFSLTSGETQYF.

This clone was seen just once. The chain has TRBV30 and TRBJ2-2; D ambiguous. V lost 8 bases and J lost 0, with 7 bases in between. The CDR3 spans 12 residues. Germline V gives CDR1 GTSNPN, CDR2 SVGIG (reference sequence). CDR3 DNA: TGTGCCCGACACTCGAACACCGGGGAGCTGTTTTTT. Translated: CARHSNTGELFF.

This clone has just a few counts. V gene TRBV7-9 combines with J gene TRBJ1-2; 8 nucleotides agree with TRBD1. V shed 5 bases, J shed 3 bases, and the junction held 2 bases outside the gene matches. CDR1 SEHNR and CDR2 FQNEAQ come from the germline V gene (reference sequence). The CDR3 is 13 amino acids. The CDR3 is CASSPGQDYGYTF. CDR3 DNA: TGTGCCAGCAGCCCGGGACAGGACTATGGCTACACCTTC.

The chain uses TRBV6-2 or TRBV6-3 and TRBJ2-2, with a weak D call TRBD1 (5 bases). Germline CDR1 MNHEY, CDR2 SVGEGT. Deletions cut 5 bases from V and 2 bases from J, with 15 bases between. CDR3 length: 16 residues. The CDR3 DNA sequence: TGTGCCAGCAGTGACAGTGGCGTATCCAACACCGGGGAGCTGTTTTTT. The encoded protein is CASSDSGVSNTGELFF.

The J gene is TRBJ2-3, the V gene TRBV19; 7 positions agree with TRBD2. In germline, CDR1 is LNHDA, CDR2 SQIVND (reference sequence). The CDR3 runs 15 residues. Trimming at V came to 7 bases and at J to 0 bases, leaving 7 bases not matched to a gene. The CDR3 DNA sequence: TGTGCCAGTATGGCCAGCGGGGTGAGCACAGATACGCAGTATTTT. Translating it yields CASMASGVSTDTQYF.

The chain carries TRBV27 and TRBJ1-1; D uncertain. This CDR3 is built from 14 residues. V was shortened by 3 bases and J by 0 bases, with 8 bases between the two germline ends. The V gene's germline CDR1 is MNHEY and CDR2 SMNVEV (reference sequence). The CDR3 here is CASSLYSMNTEAFF. The DNA of the CDR3 is TGTGCCAGCAGTTTGTACAGCATGAACACTGAAGCTTTCTTT.

The V call is TRBV7-8, the J call TRBJ1-1; D call uncertain. The CDR3 extends over 12 amino acids. Germline CDR1 and CDR2: SGHVS and FQNEAQ. The ends were cut back, 1 base at V and 8 bases at J, with 8 bases in the middle. CDR3 region: CASSLGAQEAFF. The CDR3 DNA reads TGTGCCAGCAGCTTAGGGGCCCAAGAAGCTTTCTTT. Combining the CDR3 with reference TRBV7-8 and TRBJ1-1 gives the whole variable domain GAGVSQSPRYKVAKRGQDVALRCDPISGHVSLFWYQQALGQGPEFLTYFQNEAQLDKSGLPSDRFFAERPEGSVSTLKIQRTQQEDSAVYLCASSLGAQEAFFGQGTRLTVV.

On this clone itself: The junction departs from the called germline gene at one end, perhaps through a read error. The V gene is TRBV18, the J gene TRBJ2-7, with D maybe TRBD1 (6 bases). The germline CDR1 and CDR2 sequences are KGHSH and LQKENI. There are 13 residues in the CDR3. CDR3 loop: CASAPTGPNEQYF. The CDR3 nucleotides read TGTGCCAGCGCACCGACAGGCCCCAACGAGCAGTACTTC.

This chain links TRBV10-2 with TRBJ2-3, with D tentatively TRBD2 (6 bases). V lost 6 bases and J 0 bases, leaving 13 bases between the germline ends. The length of the CDR3 is 15 residues. Per the germline V gene, CDR1 is WSHSY and CDR2 is SAAADI. The CDR3 sequence: CASREGPASTDTQYF. Here the CDR3 DNA reads TGCGCCAGCAGGGAGGGGCCCGCTAGCACAGATACGCAGTATTTT.

V and J are TRBV28 and TRBJ1-5; TRBD1 matches 7 bases. The CDR3 covers 16 residues. Germline V CDR1 and CDR2: MDHEN, SYDVKM. Trimming took 2 bases from V and 2 from J; bases not matched to a gene: 6. The CDR3 DNA reads as TGTGCCAGCAGTTTAGCGACAGGGTTTGGCAATCAGCCCCAGCATTTT. Amino acid sequence: CASSLATGFGNQPQHF.

The genes are TRBV11-3 and TRBJ2-7, with D perhaps matching TRBD1 (6 bases). V shed 5 bases and J shed 5 bases, with 16 bases lying between them. Germline CDR1 reads SGHNT; CDR2 reads YENEEA. This CDR3 region has 14 residues. DNA for the CDR3: TGTGCCAGCAGCAATCGACAGGCATACAACGAGCAGTACTTC. It is translated as CASSNRQAYNEQYF. Full variable domain (remainder filled in from reference TRBV11-3 and TRBJ2-7): EAGVVQSPRYKIIEKKQPVAFWCNPISGHNTLYWYLQNLGQGPELLIRYENEEAVDDSQLPKDRFSAERLKGVDSTLKIQPAELGDSAVYLCASSNRQAYNEQYFGPGTRLTVT.

This rearrangement joins TRBV24-1 to TRBJ1-1; TRBD1 agrees at 9 bases. The CDR3 has 12 residues. Trimming at V came to 7 bases and at J to 5 bases, leaving 1 base not matched to a gene. In germline, CDR1 is KGHDR, CDR2 SFDVKD. In DNA form, the CDR3 reads TGTGCCACCAGGGACAGGGGAACTGAAGCTTTCTTT. Protein: CATRDRGTEAFF.

This clone showed up just once. The rearrangement uses TRBV27 and TRBJ2-7; TRBD2 is a possible D gene (6 bases). The V and J ends lost 0 bases and 2 bases respectively, with 8 bases between them. The CDR3 is 14 residues long. Germline V gives CDR1 MNHEY, CDR2 SMNVEV (reference sequence). CDR3 sequence reads: CASSLSSGAYEQYF. CDR3 sequence (DNA): TGTGCCAGCAGTTTATCTTCGGGGGCCTACGAGCAGTACTTC.

V usage is TRBV2 and J usage is TRBJ1-1, with 12 bases matching TRBD1. Losses at the gene ends were 2 bases for V and 7 bases for J; bases not matched to a gene: 8. Germline loops: CDR1 SNHLY, CDR2 FYNNEI. The CDR3 extends over 16 amino acids. The CDR3 bases are TGTGCCAGCAGTGAATTTGGGACAGGGGGCAGTGGTGAAGCTTTCTTT. It is translated as CASSEFGTGGSGEAFF.